The 11 T cell receptor beta chains reported below all come from one sample, sequenced in a study of regulatory T cells in long-lasting Graves disease. Assembly of TCR beta libraries relied on iRepertoire HTBI primers together with Arm-PCR of CDR3 regions. One entry per CDR3 protein results from TCRdb running MiXCR on the multiplex PCR reads. The table records around 510,000 distinct CDR3 sequences, about 20% of them present only once. The time point: persistent/refractory GD, antithyroid drugs over 5 years with positive TRAb. Generation of the TCR library employed RNA extracted from PBMCs. The sequenced sample was peripheral blood mononuclear cells (PBMCs), obtained when the disease was refractory, from a patient treated with antithyroid drugs. The source of these receptors is a female donor with Graves disease.

The chain combines TRBV7-2 with TRBJ2-4; TRBD1 aligns across 8 bases. The closer fit of TRBJ1-2 to the DNA end suggests the J call may be wrong. The CDR3 length is 14 residues. Germline CDR1 SGHTA, CDR2 FQGNSA. The CDR3 sequence is CASSLAGGLRHYTF. The CDR3 DNA is TGTGCCAGCAGCTTGGCAGGGGGCCTTAGACACTACACCTTC.

This clonotype was seen many times. V gene TRBV28 combines with J gene TRBJ1-6, with D possibly TRBD1 on 6 matching bases. Germline V gene sequence: CDR1 MDHEN, CDR2 SYDVKM. This CDR3 spans 14 amino acids. V was clipped by 5 bases and J by 10 bases, with 15 bases between them. CDR3 in DNA: TGTGCCAGCAGTCAAGGGGGTCGGTGGTCACCCCTCCACTTT. Translation: CASSQGGRWSPLHF.

The CDR3 is CASSPPDRDHEKLFF. The CDR3 DNA is TGTGCCAGCAGCCCCCCGGACAGGGACCATGAAAAACTGTTTTTT. This rearrangement joins TRBV11-2 to TRBJ1-4; 8 nucleotides align to TRBD1. The CDR3 runs 15 residues. Unmatched junction bases numbered 8, after V lost 5 bases and J lost 6 bases. The germline V gene has CDR1 SGHAT and CDR2 FQNNGV.

The table lists this clonotype with a few counts. A much larger clonotype is one base distant, so this may be a read error. The CDR3 DNA is TGTGCCAGCAGTGAAGTGGCTAGCGGAACCTACGAGCAGTACTTC. Its protein is CASSEVASGTYEQYF. The chain joins TRBV6-1 to TRBJ2-7, with TRBD2 identical over 7 bases. V gave up 1 base and J gave up 2 bases; unmatched junction bases: 5. Germline assignment: CDR1 MNHNS and CDR2 SASEGT. The length of the CDR3 is 15 residues.

About this clonotype itself: A junction boundary mismatches the germline segment, possibly from a read error. J is TRBJ2-5 and V is TRBV7-9; TRBD1 or TRBD2 may be the D gene (5 bases each). The CDR3 is 14 amino acids. Germline-derived CDR1 and CDR2 are SEHNR and FQNEAQ (reference sequence). The CDR3 coding sequence is TGTGCCGGCAGCTTATCTGGGGGTAGAGAGACCCAGTACTTC. This codes for CAGSLSGGRETQYF. The full variable domain, in which reference TRBV7-9 and TRBJ2-5 provide the parts outside the CDR3, is DTGVSQNPRHKITKRGQNVTFRCDPISEHNRLYWYRQTLGQGPEFLTYFQNEAQLEKSRLLSDRFSAERPKGSFSTLEIQRTEQGDSAMYLCAGSLSGGRETQYFGPGTRLLVL.

This clonotype was seen just once. The chain couples TRBV2 to TRBJ1-2; 12 bases map to TRBD1. This CDR3 contains 16 residues. V lost 4 bases, J lost 8 bases, and 11 bases stayed unmatched. The germline CDR1 and CDR2 sequences are SNHLY and FYNNEI. The CDR3 region has the DNA TGTGCCAGCAGTGGCCCGGGACAGGGGGCGGTTGAAGGCTACACCTTC. Protein sequence: CASSGPGQGAVEGYTF. Together with reference TRBV2 and TRBJ1-2, the CDR3 gives the full variable domain: EPEVTQTPSHQVTQMGQEVILRCVPISNHLYFYWYRQILGQKVEFLVSFYNNEISEKSEIFDDQFSVERPDGSNFTLKIRSTKLEDSAMYFCASSGPGQGAVEGYTFGSGTRLTVV.

This clonotype was seen only a few times. V is TRBV27 and J is TRBJ1-1; 9 bases match TRBD1. Germline V gene data show CDR1 as MNHEY and CDR2 as SMNVEV (reference sequence). The CDR3 spans 13 residues. The trim removed 8 bases at V and 5 bases at J, leaving 6 bases unmatched. The CDR3 nucleotides are TGTGCCAGCCTTGGACAGGGGAGGACTGAAGCTTTCTTT. Translation: CASLGQGRTEAFF.

Turning to this clonotype: One end of the junction varies from germline; a read error may be responsible. The CDR3 protein is CASSLSGRPDTQYF. The CDR3 DNA is TGTGCCAGCAGTTTAAGCGGGAGACCAGATACGCAGTATTTT. This chain connects TRBV7-3 to TRBJ2-3, with 8 nucleotides matching TRBD2. The CDR3 consists of 14 residues. Germline assignment: CDR1 SGHTA and CDR2 FQGTGA.

This clonotype has ten or more counts. The V gene is TRBV29-1, the J gene TRBJ1-1; perhaps TRBD1 as D (6 bases). V was shortened by 3 bases and J by 6 bases, with 11 bases between the two germline ends. Germline V gene sequence: CDR1 SQVTM, CDR2 ANQGSEA. The CDR3 contains 12 residues. CDR3: CSVDDRRAEAFF. The CDR3 DNA sequence: TGCAGCGTTGACGACAGGCGCGCTGAAGCTTTCTTT. The variable domain in full, with the rest retrieved from reference TRBV29-1 and TRBJ1-1, is SAVISQKPSRDICQRGTSLTIQCQVDSQVTMMFWYRQQPGQSLTLIATANQGSEATYESGFVIDKFPISRPNLTFSTLTVSNMSPEDSSIYLCSVDDRRAEAFFGQGTRLTVV.

This clonotype appeared many times. The gene calls are TRBV3-1 and TRBJ2-7; TRBD2 matches at 13 bases. Per germline, CDR1 LGHDT and CDR2 YNNKEL (reference sequence). Unmatched junction bases numbered 3, after V lost 6 bases and J lost 4 bases. The CDR3 contains 14 residues. The CDR3, as DNA: TGTGCCAGCAGACTAGCGGGAGGGGATTACGAGCAGTACTTC. Translating gives CASRLAGGDYEQYF.

In this sample, this clonotype turned up many times. This chain links TRBV5-1 with TRBJ2-7, with 10 positions matching TRBD2. This CDR3 contains 15 residues. V was clipped by 3 bases and J by 7 bases; unmatched bases: 10. Germline assignment: CDR1 SGHRS and CDR2 YFSETQ. In DNA, the CDR3 is TGCGCCAGCAGCTCTGAAGCGGGAGGGCGGAATGAGCAGTACTTC. This gives the protein CASSSEAGGRNEQYF.